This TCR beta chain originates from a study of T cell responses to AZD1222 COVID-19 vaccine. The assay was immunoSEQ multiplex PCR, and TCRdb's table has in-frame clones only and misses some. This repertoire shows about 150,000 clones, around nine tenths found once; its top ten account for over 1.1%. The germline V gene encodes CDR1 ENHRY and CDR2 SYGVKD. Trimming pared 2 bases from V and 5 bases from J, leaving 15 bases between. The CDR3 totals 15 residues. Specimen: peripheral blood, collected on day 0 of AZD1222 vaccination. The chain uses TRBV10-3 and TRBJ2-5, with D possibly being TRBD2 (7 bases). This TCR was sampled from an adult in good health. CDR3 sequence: CAISEGGAHRETQYF. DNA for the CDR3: TGTGCCATCAGTGAGGGGGGGGCACATAGGGAGACCCAGTACTTC.